Each of the 10 T cell receptor beta chains below was sequenced from the same sample in a study of blood T cell repertoires in COVID-19. Profiling relied on immunoSEQ multiplex PCR, and the TCRdb table lists in-frame clones only, not all of them. The table includes more than 95,000 clones, 90% detected once. Material for sequencing was peripheral blood. The receptors were gathered from a human donor with active COVID-19. The donor label of this sample is uncertain.

This rearrangement joins TRBV28 to TRBJ1-5, with D possibly TRBD1 on 5 matching bases. Germline values: CDR1 MDHEN, CDR2 SYDVKM. Trimming left V 6 bases short and J 7 bases short, with 10 bases between. This CDR3 is built from 12 residues. The CDR3 sequence: CASSSGWQPQHF. CDR3 bases: TGTGCCAGCAGCTCAGGGTGGCAGCCCCAGCATTTT.

This clone was counted a single time. The chain is built from TRBV27 and TRBJ1-1; perhaps TRBD1 as D (5 bases). Germline-derived CDR1 and CDR2 are MNHEY and SMNVEV (reference sequence). With 7 bases removed from V and 0 bases from J, the gap between germline ends came to 18 bases. The CDR3 length is 16 residues. CDR3 in DNA: TGTGCCAGCACTCCCCTGGGGGGAGGGATGAACACTGAAGCTTTCTTT. It encodes CASTPLGGGMNTEAFF.

The chain employs TRBV5-5 and TRBJ2-5; tentative D call: TRBD2 (6 bases). Germline CDR1 and CDR2: SGHKS and YYEKEE (reference sequence). Trimming shortened V by 6 bases and J by 3 bases, and 12 bases separated the two germline ends. The CDR3 is made up of 13 amino acids. CDR3 nucleotides: TGTGCCAGCACCCAAGGAGGGAAAGAGACCCAGTACTTC. Translating gives CASTQGGKETQYF.

The chain recombines TRBV10-2 with TRBJ1-2, with 7 bases identical to TRBD1. This CDR3 spans 16 amino acids. Looked up from germline, CDR1 is WSHSY and CDR2 is SAAADI. V was pared by 5 bases and J by 4 bases, with 13 bases of the junction left unmatched. The CDR3 DNA sequence: TGCGCCAGCAGTCCTACAGGGGCCCCAATGATCTATGGCTACACCTTC. This encodes CASSPTGAPMIYGYTF.

The chain couples TRBV4-3 to TRBJ2-7, with TRBD1 identical over 7 bases. Looked up from germline, CDR1 is LGHNA and CDR2 is YSLEER. There are 14 residues in the CDR3. V shed 7 bases, J shed 2 bases, and the junction held 8 bases outside the gene matches. Here the CDR3 DNA reads TGCGCCAGCAAGACAGGGATTGGCCCCTACGAGCAGTACTTC. Translation gives CASKTGIGPYEQYF.

The genes are TRBV30 and TRBJ1-5; 11 bases match TRBD1. V dropped 2 bases and J dropped 0; count of bases not matched to a gene: 6. Per the germline V gene, CDR1 is GTSNPN and CDR2 is SVGIG (reference sequence). This CDR3 has 17 amino acids. The CDR3 DNA reads TGTGCCTGGAGTTCCGGGACAGGGGGTTATAGCAATCAGCCCCAGCATTTT. This sequence encodes CAWSSGTGGYSNQPQHF.

This sequence joins TRBV6-2 or TRBV6-3 and TRBJ2-5; 7 nucleotides match TRBD1. CDR1 MNHEY and CDR2 SVGEGT come from the germline V gene. The length of the CDR3 is 14 residues. V shed 0 bases, J shed 7 bases, and the junction held 5 bases outside the gene matches. CDR3 residues: CASSYSRGHGTQYF. CDR3 nucleotides: TGTGCCAGCAGTTACTCGAGGGGGCACGGGACCCAGTACTTC.

This clone has only one observation. The V and J genes are TRBV11-2 and TRBJ2-7; the D is unclear. This CDR3 has 13 amino acids. The germline V gene encodes CDR1 SGHAT and CDR2 FQNNGV. V dropped 0 bases and J dropped 3 bases, with 6 bases sitting between them. The CDR3 sequence is CASSLDNIYEQYF. Written as DNA, the CDR3 is TGTGCCAGCAGCTTAGATAATATCTACGAGCAGTACTTC. Complete variable domain (other parts from reference TRBV11-2 and TRBJ2-7): EAGVAQSPRYKIIEKRQSVAFWCNPISGHATLYWYQQILGQGPKLLIQFQNNGVVDDSQLPKDRFSAERLKGVDSTLKIQPAKLEDSAVYLCASSLDNIYEQYFGPGTRLTVT.

This clone was seen only a few times. This chain links TRBV5-4 with TRBJ1-2; 9 bases agree with TRBD1. The ends lost 1 base at V and 6 bases at J; junction bases unmatched: 4. The CDR3 covers 14 residues. Germline values: CDR1 SGHNT, CDR2 YYREEE (reference sequence). This CDR3 reads CASSLTGGENGYTF. The CDR3 DNA reads as TGTGCCAGCAGCTTGACAGGGGGCGAAAATGGCTACACCTTC.

This rearrangement joins TRBV18 to TRBJ2-1; 7 bases align to TRBD1. Germline V CDR1 and CDR2: KGHSH, LQKENI. CDR3 length: 16 amino acids. The junction had 8 bases not matched to a gene; V was cut back by 0 bases and J by 6 bases. The CDR3 is CASSPPSWNRGNEQFF. The CDR3 bases are TGTGCCAGCTCACCACCGAGCTGGAACAGGGGCAATGAGCAGTTCTTC.